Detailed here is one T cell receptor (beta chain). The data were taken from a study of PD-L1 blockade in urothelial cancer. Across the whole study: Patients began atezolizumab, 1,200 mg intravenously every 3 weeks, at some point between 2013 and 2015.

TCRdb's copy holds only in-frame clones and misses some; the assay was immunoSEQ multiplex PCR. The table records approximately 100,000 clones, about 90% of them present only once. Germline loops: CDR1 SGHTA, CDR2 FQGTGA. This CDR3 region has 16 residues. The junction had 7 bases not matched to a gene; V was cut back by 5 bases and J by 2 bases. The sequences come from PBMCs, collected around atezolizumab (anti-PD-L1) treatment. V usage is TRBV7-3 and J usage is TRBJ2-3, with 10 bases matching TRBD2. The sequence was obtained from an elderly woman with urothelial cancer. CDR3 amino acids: CASSPRTSGFTDTQYF. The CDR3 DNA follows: TGTGCCAGCAGCCCTCGGACTAGCGGATTCACAGATACGCAGTATTTT. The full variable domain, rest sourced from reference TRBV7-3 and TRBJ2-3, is GAGVSQTPSNKVTEKGKYVELRCDPISGHTALYWYRQSLGQGPEFLIYFQGTGAADDSGLPNDRFFAVRPEGSVSTLKIQRTERGDSAVYLCASSPRTSGFTDTQYFGPGTRLTVL.